The 10 T cell receptor beta chains below come from one sample, sequenced in a study of blood T cell repertoires in COVID-19. The method was immunoSEQ multiplex PCR; TCRdb's version includes in-frame clones alone and lacks a portion of them. Of nearly 200,000 clones listed, approximately 85% are singletons. Specimen: peripheral blood. Receptors were obtained from a woman in her 70s with active or convalescent COVID-19.

The V call is TRBV14, the J call TRBJ2-1; 7 positions match TRBD1. V was pared by 4 bases and J by 4 bases, with 7 bases of the junction left unmatched. Germline CDR1 SGHDN, CDR2 FVKESK. The CDR3 has 15 residues. The CDR3 DNA reads TGTGCCAGCAGCCCGGGACAGACTACTTACAATGAGCAGTTCTTC. Protein sequence: CASSPGQTTYNEQFF.

This sequence joins TRBV27 and TRBJ1-1; TRBD1 agrees at 9 bases. Losses at the gene ends were 7 bases for V and 1 base for J; bases not matched to a gene: 7. The CDR3 is made up of 15 amino acids. Germline V gives CDR1 MNHEY, CDR2 SMNVEV (reference sequence). The CDR3 reads CASKPTGGWNTEAFF. The CDR3 DNA follows: TGTGCCAGCAAACCAACAGGGGGCTGGAACACTGAAGCTTTCTTT.

The chain combines TRBV5-1 with TRBJ2-1, with TRBD2 as a possible D gene (6 bases). The V and J ends lost 7 bases and 0 bases respectively, with 11 bases between them. Germline CDR1 SGHRS, CDR2 YFSETQ. The CDR3 has 14 residues. CDR3 in amino acids: CASRTTPSYNEQFF. The CDR3 bases are TGCGCCAGCCGGACTACCCCCTCCTACAATGAGCAGTTCTTC.

This chain joins TRBV13 and TRBJ1-5; possibly TRBD1 for D (5 bases). The CDR3 extends over 15 amino acids. With 0 bases removed from V and 2 bases from J, the gap between germline ends came to 8 bases. CDR1 and CDR2 (germline): PRHDT, FYEKMQ (reference sequence). The CDR3 region has the DNA TGTGCCAGCAGCTTAGGATCAGGGCGCAATCAGCCCCAGCATTTT. It encodes CASSLGSGRNQPQHF. Using reference TRBV13 and TRBJ1-5 for the parts outside the CDR3, the full variable domain is AAGVIQSPRHLIKEKRETATLKCYPIPRHDTVYWYQQGPGQDPQFLISFYEKMQSDKGSIPDRFSAQQFSDYHSELNMSSLELGDSALYFCASSLGSGRNQPQHFGDGTRLSIL.

This clone was seen more than once but under ten times. The chain couples TRBV14 to TRBJ1-6; D gene ambiguous. This CDR3 comprises 14 residues. Trimming took 1 base from V and 7 from J, leaving 8 bases between them. The germline CDR1 and CDR2 sequences are SGHDN and FVKESK. This chain's CDR3 is CASSQGGNNSPLHF. CDR3 DNA sequence: TGTGCCAGCAGCCAAGGAGGGAACAATTCACCCCTCCACTTT.

The chain is built from TRBV7-9 and TRBJ1-6; 8 bases are a match to TRBD1. The J segment lost 8 bases and the V segment lost 1 base, leaving 4 bases of the junction unmatched. Per the germline V gene, CDR1 is SEHNR and CDR2 is FQNEAQ (reference sequence). The CDR3 sequence is 15 residues long. CDR3 residues: CASSLVQGADSPLHF. CDR3 DNA: TGTGCCAGCAGCTTAGTTCAGGGGGCAGATTCACCCCTCCACTTT.

This chain links TRBV4-1 with TRBJ1-5; tentative D call: TRBD1 (5 bases). The CDR3 loop spans 14 amino acids. The germline V gene has CDR1 MGHRA and CDR2 YSYEKL. The ends were cut back, 2 bases at V and 7 bases at J, with 12 bases in the middle. CDR3 nucleotides: TGCGCCAGCAGCCAAAGGCCCCAGGGCCAGCCCCAGCATTTT. Amino acids: CASSQRPQGQPQHF.

The rearrangement links TRBV11-2 to TRBJ2-1, with TRBD1 identical over 10 bases. This CDR3 region has 18 residues. CDR1 is SGHAT and CDR2 is FQNNGV in the germline V gene. J was trimmed by 4 bases and V by 4 bases; bases with no gene match: 13. The CDR3 nucleotides are TGTGCCAGCAGCTCCGATTCCCCGGGACAGGGGCCTTACAATGAGCAGTTCTTC. It translates to CASSSDSPGQGPYNEQFF. The complete variable domain, with remaining parts taken from reference TRBV11-2 and TRBJ2-1, reads EAGVAQSPRYKIIEKRQSVAFWCNPISGHATLYWYQQILGQGPKLLIQFQNNGVVDDSQLPKDRFSAERLKGVDSTLKIQPAKLEDSAVYLCASSSDSPGQGPYNEQFFGPGTRLTVL.

The chain couples TRBV12-3 or TRBV12-4 to TRBJ1-5, with D possibly matching TRBD1 (5 bases). V dropped 6 bases and J dropped 5 bases, with 8 bases sitting between them. The CDR3 consists of 12 residues. The CDR3 spells CASRAGHQPQHF. As DNA, the CDR3 is TGTGCCAGCAGGGCAGGGCATCAGCCCCAGCATTTT.

The gene calls are TRBV10-1 and TRBJ2-5; 14 bases align to TRBD2. The CDR3 totals 14 residues. V was pared by 6 bases and J by 5 bases, with 2 bases of the junction left unmatched. The germline gives CDR1 WNHNN, CDR2 SYGVQD (reference sequence). The CDR3 here is CASRRLAGGETQYF. CDR3 coding DNA: TGCGCCAGCAGAAGACTAGCGGGAGGGGAGACCCAGTACTTC.